The present T cell receptor beta chain was sequenced within a study of blood T cell repertoires in COVID-19. The wider study: Sources were T cells, B-cell-depleted T cells, or PBMCs; the material itself was cDNA or gDNA.

Original methodology: The authors estimated nucleated cell counts from reference gene primer amplification. Only in-frame clones appear in the TCRdb table, and some are missing; sequencing was by immunoSEQ multiplex PCR. D and trimming come from the DNA, and the V and J calls and clone size come from that table. The sample comprises about 400,000 clones, around 86% of which are singletons, and 1.4% rests with the top ten. Germline CDR1 and CDR2: SGHNT and YYREEE (reference sequence). Trimming took 3 bases from V and 7 from J, leaving 7 bases between them. The CDR3 runs 11 residues. The sequence came from a woman aged 30 to 39 with active or convalescent COVID-19. Sequencing input: peripheral blood. The rearrangement joins TRBV5-4 to TRBJ1-2; D gene ambiguous. This CDR3 is CASSSYTGYTF. The CDR3 DNA reads TGTGCCAGCAGCTCCTATACTGGCTACACCTTC.